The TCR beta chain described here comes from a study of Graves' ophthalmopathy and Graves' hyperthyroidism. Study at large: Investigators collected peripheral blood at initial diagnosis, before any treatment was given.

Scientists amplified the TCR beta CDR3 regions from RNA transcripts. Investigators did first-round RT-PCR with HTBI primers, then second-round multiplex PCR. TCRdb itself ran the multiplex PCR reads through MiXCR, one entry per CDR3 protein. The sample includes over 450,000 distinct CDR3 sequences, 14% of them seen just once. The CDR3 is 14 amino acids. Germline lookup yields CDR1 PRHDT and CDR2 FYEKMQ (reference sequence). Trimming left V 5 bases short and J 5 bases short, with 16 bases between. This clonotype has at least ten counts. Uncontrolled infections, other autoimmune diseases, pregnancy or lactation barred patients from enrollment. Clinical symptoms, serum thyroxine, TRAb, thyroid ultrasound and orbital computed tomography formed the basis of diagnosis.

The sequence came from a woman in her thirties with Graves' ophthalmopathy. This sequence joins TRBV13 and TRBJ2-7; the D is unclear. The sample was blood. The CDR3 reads CASSPTDRVNEQYF. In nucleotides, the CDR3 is TGTGCCAGCAGCCCTACGGACCGAGTCAACGAGCAGTACTTC. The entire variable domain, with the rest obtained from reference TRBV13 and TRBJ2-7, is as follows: AAGVIQSPRHLIKEKRETATLKCYPIPRHDTVYWYQQGPGQDPQFLISFYEKMQSDKGSIPDRFSAQQFSDYHSELNMSSLELGDSALYFCASSPTDRVNEQYFGPGTRLTVT.